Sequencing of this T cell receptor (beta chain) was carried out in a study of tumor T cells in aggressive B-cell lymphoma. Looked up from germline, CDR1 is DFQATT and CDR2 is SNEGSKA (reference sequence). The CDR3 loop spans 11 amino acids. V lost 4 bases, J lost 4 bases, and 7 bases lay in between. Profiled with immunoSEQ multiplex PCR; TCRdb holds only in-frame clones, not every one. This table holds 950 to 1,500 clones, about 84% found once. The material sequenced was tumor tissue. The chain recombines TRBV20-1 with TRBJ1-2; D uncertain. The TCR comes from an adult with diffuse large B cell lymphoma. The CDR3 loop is CSATGLYGYTF. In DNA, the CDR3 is TGCAGTGCTACTGGACTCTATGGCTACACCTTC.